Sequencing of this T cell receptor beta chain was carried out in a study of T cell responses to AZD1222 COVID-19 vaccine. Whole-study findings and limits: At study baseline, merely five or six AZD1222 recipients were seropositive.

The germline V gene encodes CDR1 DFQATT and CDR2 SNEGSKA (reference sequence). The CDR3 has 14 amino acids. Trimming removed 3 bases at V and 8 bases at J, with 16 bases between. Only one count was recorded for this clone. Its cognate antigen is unknown. Sequencing was performed with immunoSEQ multiplex PCR; in TCRdb, only in-frame clones are kept and a portion is missing. The sample has 90,000 to 120,000 clones; around nine tenths are singletons. The starting material was peripheral blood, obtained on day 0 of AZD1222 vaccination. This chain links TRBV20-1 with TRBJ1-4; no clear D. This receptor was obtained from an adult in good health. CDR3 amino acids: CSASRYQMREKLFF. The CDR3 DNA follows: TGCAGTGCTAGTCGGTACCAGATGAGGGAAAAACTGTTTTTT.